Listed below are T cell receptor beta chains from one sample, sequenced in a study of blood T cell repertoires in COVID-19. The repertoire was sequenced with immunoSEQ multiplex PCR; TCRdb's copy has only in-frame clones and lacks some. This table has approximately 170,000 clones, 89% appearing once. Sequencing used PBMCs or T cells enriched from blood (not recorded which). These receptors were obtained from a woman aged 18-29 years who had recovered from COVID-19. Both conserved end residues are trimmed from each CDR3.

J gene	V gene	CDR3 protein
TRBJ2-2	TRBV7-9	ASSFRAEPRTGELF
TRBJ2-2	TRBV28	ASSSPRLAGFTGELF
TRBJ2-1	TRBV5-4	ASTLSGGVEQF
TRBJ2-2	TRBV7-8	ASSLARVRDRGNGGELF
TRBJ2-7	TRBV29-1	SVVLSYEQY
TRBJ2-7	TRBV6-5	ASSYGSGLAIYEQY
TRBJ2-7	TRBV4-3	ASSQASNRALAYEQY
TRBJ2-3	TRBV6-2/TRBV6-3	ASSYGTSGNTDTQY
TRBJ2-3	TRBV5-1	ASASGLAGLQNTQY
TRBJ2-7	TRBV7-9	ASSLSFGGTQYEQY
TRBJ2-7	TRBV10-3	AISGGQLSYEQY
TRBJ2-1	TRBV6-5	ASTYGDYNEQF
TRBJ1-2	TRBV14	ASSQGQNYGYT
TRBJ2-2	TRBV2	ASTGQLADTGELF
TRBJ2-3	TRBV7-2	ASSLDVAGGVTDTQY
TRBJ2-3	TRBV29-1	SVVASGSVVDTQY
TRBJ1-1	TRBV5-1	ASSHRDNKANTEAF
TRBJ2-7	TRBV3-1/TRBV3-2	ASSQAGGPYEQY
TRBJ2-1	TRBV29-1	SAPRGNNEQF
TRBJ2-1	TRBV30	ATDLGGPDEQF
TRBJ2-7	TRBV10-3	ASSQGFPYEQY
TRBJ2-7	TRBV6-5	ASSWTSGVSYEQY
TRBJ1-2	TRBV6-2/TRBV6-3	ASSYFGGQGKT
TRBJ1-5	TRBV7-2	ASSVRGNQPQH
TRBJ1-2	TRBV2	ASRREFYGYT
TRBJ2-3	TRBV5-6	ASSYVLAGNTDTQY
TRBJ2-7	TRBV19	ASRFRVEGYEQY
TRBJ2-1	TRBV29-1	SVLDSGGNEQF
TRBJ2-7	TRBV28	ASRETTLSSYEQY
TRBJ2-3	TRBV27	ASSRRGGQGYSDTQY
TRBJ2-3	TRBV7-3	ASSFSSSTDTQY
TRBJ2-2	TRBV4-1	ASSHGLAGVTGELF
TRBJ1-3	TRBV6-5	ASSFRDSGNTIY
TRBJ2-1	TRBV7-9	ASRRTSGRASYNEQF
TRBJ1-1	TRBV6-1	ASSERGPLLAEAF
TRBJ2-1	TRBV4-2	ASSLGLAGYNEQF
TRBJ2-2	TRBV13	ASSRPHLGAGELF
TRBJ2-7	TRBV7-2	ASSLVGGSYEQY
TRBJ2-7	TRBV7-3	ASSPSGQGRYRHHEQY
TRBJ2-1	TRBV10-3	AISESRASGSSYNEQF
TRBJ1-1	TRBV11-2	ASSLEVVAVTEAF
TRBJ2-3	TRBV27	ASRGSGTDTQY
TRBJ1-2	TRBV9	ASSASDREYYGYT
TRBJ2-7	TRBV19	ASIEGREQY
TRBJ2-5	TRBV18	ASSRLREQETQY
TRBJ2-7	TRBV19	ASSPTGAEYEQY
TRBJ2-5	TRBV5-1	ASRRDRGLYETQY
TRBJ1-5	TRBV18	ASSEGENQPQH
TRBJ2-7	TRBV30	AWSPPRTSGSYEQY
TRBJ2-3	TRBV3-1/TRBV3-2	ASSQRVQGHTQY
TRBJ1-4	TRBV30	AWTGTVRREKLF
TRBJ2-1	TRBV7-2	ASSLQLAGSYNEQF
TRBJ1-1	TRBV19	ASTGQMNTEAF
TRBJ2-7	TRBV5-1	ASSLGTSGIYEQY
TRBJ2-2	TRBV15	ATSRPRQGIGTGELF
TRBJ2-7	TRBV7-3	ASKHEQY
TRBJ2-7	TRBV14	ASSHGTGGPYEQY